This note documents a single T cell receptor beta chain sequence. The data derive from a study of T cells in Graves' hyperthyroidism and ophthalmopathy. What was amplified from RNA transcripts were TCR beta CDR3 regions. RT-PCR in the first round (using the HTBI primer set) targeted the TCR CDR3. TCRdb used MiXCR to reprocess the multiplex PCR reads, holding one entry per CDR3 protein. The data contain around 600,000 distinct CDR3 sequences, approximately 42% of them seen just once; the ten biggest clones take up 6.5% to 9%. The CDR3 sequence is 16 residues long. CDR1 and CDR2 (germline): SGHVS, FNYEAQ. The germline V and J ends were trimmed by 5 bases and 4 bases, with 20 bases remaining between them.

The V gene is TRBV7-6, the J gene TRBJ1-2, with D perhaps matching TRBD1 (5 bases). The clonotype was recovered from an adult man with Graves' disease, either hyperthyroidism or ophthalmopathy (not recorded which). The material sequenced was peripheral blood or thyroid tissue (not recorded which). The CDR3 DNA reads TGTGCCAGCAGCGTTGAGGACCGGGACCGACTCTATGGCTACACCTTC. Translation gives CASSVEDRDRLYGYTF.